This T cell receptor (beta chain) stems from a study of cytomegalovirus exposure and HLA in healthy donors. Primers: 60 Vbeta forward and 13 Jbeta reverse. Per the original data handling: In a later analysis, of 84 million or so unique beta chains, approximately 10 million appeared in at least two donors. Assay used: immunoSEQ multiplex PCR; TCRdb lists only in-frame clones, some missing. From that table come the V and J calls and clone size; the DNA was used to work out D and trimming. The sample records about 90,000 clones, around 69% being singletons. Remarks on this clone: The antigen is not known.

CDR3 length: 16 residues. The trim removed 0 bases at V and 4 bases at J, leaving 4 bases unmatched. The germline gives CDR1 LGHNA, CDR2 YNFKEQ. Study results and limitations: The analysis excluded some indistinguishable V segments, including TRBV6-2 and TRBV6-3. Later, an analysis showed that TCR beta chains associated with HLA were more clonally expanded than others that were equally common.

The rearrangement uses TRBV4-2 and TRBJ2-7; 12 bases line up with TRBD2. This sequence was found in a woman between 55 and 75 years old in good health and CMV-seropositive. Source material: PBMCs. The CDR3 protein is CASSQEGLAGGYEQYF. DNA of the CDR3: TGTGCCAGCAGCCAAGAAGGCCTAGCGGGAGGGTACGAGCAGTACTTC.